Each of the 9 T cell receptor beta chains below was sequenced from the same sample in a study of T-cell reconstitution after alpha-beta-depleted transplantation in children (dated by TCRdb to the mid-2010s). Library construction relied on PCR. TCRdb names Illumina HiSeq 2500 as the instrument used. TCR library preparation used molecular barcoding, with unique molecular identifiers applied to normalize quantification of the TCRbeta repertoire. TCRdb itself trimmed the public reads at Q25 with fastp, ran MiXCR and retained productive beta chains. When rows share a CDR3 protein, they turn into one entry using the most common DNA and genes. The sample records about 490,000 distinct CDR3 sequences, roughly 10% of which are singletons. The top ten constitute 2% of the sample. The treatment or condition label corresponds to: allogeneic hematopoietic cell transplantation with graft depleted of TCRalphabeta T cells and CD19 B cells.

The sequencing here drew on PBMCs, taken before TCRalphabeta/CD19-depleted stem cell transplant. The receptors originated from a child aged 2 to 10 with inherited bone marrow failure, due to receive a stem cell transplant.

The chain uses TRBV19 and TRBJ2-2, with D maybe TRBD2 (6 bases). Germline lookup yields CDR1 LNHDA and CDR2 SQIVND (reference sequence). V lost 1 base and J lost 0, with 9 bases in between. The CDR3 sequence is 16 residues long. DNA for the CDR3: TGTGCCAGTAGTATAGGAGGAGGGGCGAACACCGGGGAGCTGTTTTTT. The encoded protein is CASSIGGGANTGELFF.

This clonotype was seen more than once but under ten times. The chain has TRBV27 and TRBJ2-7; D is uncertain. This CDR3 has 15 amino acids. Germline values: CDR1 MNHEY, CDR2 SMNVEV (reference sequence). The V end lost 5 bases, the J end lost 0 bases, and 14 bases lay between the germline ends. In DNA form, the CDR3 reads TGTGCCAGCAGTACCCGGACGGAAGTCTCCTACGAGCAGTACTTC. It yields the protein CASSTRTEVSYEQYF.

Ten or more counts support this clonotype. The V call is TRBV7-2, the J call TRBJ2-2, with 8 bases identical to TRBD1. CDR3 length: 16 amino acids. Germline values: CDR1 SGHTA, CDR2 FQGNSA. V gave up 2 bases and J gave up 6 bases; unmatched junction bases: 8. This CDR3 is CASSLFEQGVSGELFF. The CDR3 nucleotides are TGTGCCAGCAGCTTATTTGAACAGGGGGTATCCGGGGAGCTGTTTTTT.

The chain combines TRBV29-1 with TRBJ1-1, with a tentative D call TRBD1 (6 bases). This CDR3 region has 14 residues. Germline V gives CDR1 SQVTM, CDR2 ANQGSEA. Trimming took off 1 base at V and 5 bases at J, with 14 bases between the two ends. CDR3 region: CSVEARGARTEAFF. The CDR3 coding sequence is TGCAGCGTTGAAGCCAGGGGCGCGCGGACTGAAGCTTTCTTT.

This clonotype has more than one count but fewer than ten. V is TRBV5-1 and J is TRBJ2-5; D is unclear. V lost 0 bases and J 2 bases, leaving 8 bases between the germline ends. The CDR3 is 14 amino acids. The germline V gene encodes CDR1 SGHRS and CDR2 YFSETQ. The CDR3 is CASSLEGLQETQYF. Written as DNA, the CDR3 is TGCGCCAGCAGCTTGGAAGGCTTACAAGAGACCCAGTACTTC.

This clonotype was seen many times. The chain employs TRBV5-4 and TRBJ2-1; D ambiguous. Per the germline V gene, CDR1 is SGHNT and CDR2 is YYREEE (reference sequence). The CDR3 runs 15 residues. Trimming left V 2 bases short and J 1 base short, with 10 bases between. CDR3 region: CASSFGLRSYNEQFF. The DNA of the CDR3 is TGTGCCAGCAGCTTTGGGCTACGTTCCTACAATGAGCAGTTCTTC.

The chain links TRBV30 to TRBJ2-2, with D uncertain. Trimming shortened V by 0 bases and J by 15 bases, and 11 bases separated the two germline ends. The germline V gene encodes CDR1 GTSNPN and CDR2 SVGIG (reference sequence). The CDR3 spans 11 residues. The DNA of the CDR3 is TGTGCCTGGAGTGTATTGGCCCGATTGTTTTTT. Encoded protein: CAWSVLARLFF.

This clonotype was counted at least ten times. The CDR3 loop is CASSLTGTNSYEQYF. The DNA of the CDR3 is TGTGCCAGCAGTCTAACCGGGACTAACTCCTACGAGCAGTACTTC. The rearrangement links TRBV7-9 to TRBJ2-7, with TRBD2 identical over 7 bases. The germline V gene has CDR1 SEHNR and CDR2 FQNEAQ (reference sequence). This CDR3 is built from 15 residues. V shed 6 bases and J 0 bases; nucleotides not matched to a gene: 8.

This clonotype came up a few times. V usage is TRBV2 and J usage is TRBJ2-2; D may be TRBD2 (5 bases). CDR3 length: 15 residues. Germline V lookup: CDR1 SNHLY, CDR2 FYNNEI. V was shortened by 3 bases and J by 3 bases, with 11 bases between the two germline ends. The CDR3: CASSDVDSYTGELFF. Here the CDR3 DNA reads TGTGCCAGCAGTGACGTGGACTCTTACACCGGGGAGCTGTTTTTT.